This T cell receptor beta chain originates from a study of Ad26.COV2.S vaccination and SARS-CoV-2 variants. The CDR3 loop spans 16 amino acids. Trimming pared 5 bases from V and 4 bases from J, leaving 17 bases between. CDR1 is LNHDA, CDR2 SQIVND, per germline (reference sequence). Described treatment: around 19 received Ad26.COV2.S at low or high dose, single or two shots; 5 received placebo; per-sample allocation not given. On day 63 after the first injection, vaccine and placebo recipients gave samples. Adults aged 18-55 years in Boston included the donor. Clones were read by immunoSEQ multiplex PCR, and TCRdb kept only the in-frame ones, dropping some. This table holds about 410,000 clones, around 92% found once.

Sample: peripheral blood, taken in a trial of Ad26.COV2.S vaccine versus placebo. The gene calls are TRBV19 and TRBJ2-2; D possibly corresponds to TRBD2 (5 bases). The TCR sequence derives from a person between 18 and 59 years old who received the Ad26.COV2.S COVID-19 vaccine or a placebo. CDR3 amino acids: CASSSPSPGSTGELFF. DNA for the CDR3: TGTGCCAGTAGTTCGCCTTCTCCGGGATCCACCGGGGAGCTGTTTTTT.